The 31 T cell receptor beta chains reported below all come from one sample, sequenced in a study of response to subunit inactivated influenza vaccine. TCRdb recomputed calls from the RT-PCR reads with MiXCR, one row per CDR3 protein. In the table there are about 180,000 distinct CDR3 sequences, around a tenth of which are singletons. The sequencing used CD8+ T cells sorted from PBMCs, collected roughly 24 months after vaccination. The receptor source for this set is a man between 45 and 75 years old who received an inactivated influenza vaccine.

CDR3: CASSPGQPRASYEQYF. The CDR3 DNA is TGCGCCAGCAGCCCGGGACAACCTAGGGCCTCCTACGAGCAGTACTTC. This rearrangement joins TRBV5-1 to TRBJ2-7, with D perhaps matching TRBD1 (6 bases). The CDR3 loop spans 16 amino acids. The ends were cut back, 4 bases at V and 0 bases at J, with 17 bases in the middle. The germline gives CDR1 SGHRS, CDR2 YFSETQ.

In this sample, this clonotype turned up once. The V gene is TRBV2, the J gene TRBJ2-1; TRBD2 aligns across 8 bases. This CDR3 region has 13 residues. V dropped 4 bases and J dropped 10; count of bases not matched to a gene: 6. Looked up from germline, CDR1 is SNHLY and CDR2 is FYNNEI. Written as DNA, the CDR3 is TGTGCCAGCAGTGCTAGCGGGCAGGAGGAGCAGTTCTTC. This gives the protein CASSASGQEEQFF.

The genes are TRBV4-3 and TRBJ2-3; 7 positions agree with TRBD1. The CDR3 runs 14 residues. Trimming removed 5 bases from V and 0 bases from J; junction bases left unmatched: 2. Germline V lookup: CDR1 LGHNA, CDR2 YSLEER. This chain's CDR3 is CASSYRGSTDTQYF. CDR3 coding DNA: TGCGCCAGCAGCTACAGGGGTAGCACAGATACGCAGTATTTT.

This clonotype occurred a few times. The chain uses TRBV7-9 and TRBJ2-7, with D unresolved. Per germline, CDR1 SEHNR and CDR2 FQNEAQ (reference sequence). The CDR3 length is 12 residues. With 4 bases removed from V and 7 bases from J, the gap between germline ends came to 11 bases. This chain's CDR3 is CASSSGEREQYF. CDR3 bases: TGTGCCAGCAGCTCGGGCGAGAGAGAGCAGTACTTC.

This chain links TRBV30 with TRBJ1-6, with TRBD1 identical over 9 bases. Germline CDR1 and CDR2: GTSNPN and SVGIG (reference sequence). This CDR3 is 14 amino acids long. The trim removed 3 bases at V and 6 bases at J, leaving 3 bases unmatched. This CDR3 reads CAWSPGQGNSPLHF. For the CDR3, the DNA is TGTGCCTGGAGCCCGGGACAGGGTAATTCACCCCTCCACTTT.

CDR3 coding DNA: TGCGCCAGCAGCCATGCGAACGAGCAGTACTTC. Translating it yields CASSHANEQYF. The J gene is TRBJ2-7, the V gene TRBV4-3; D is unresolved. The CDR3 spans 11 residues. The germline V gene encodes CDR1 LGHNA and CDR2 YSLEER. V lost 3 bases and J 5 bases, leaving 5 bases between the germline ends.

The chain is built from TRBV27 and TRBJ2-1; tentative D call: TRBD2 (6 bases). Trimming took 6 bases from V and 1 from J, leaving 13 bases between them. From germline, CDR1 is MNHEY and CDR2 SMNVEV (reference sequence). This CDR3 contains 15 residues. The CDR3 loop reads CASRPRLESYNEQFF. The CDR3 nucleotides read TGTGCCAGCAGGCCGAGACTAGAATCCTACAATGAGCAGTTCTTC.

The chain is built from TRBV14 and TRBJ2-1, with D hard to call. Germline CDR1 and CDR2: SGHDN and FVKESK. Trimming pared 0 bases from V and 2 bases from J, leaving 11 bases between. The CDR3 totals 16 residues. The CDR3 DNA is TGTGCCAGCAGCCAAGATTATGGCAGTACCTACAATGAGCAGTTCTTC. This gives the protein CASSQDYGSTYNEQFF.

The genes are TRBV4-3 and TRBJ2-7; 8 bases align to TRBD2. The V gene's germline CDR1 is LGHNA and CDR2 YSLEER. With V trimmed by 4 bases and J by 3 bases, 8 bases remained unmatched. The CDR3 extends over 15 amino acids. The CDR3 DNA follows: TGCGCCAGCAGCCTTAGGCTAGCGGGCTTCTACGAGCAGTACTTC. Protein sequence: CASSLRLAGFYEQYF.

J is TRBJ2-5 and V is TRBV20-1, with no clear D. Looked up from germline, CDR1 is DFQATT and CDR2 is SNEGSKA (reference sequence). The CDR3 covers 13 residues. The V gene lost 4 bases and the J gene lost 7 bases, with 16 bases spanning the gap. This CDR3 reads CSATGSLGGTQYF. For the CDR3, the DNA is TGCAGTGCTACGGGCTCCCTGGGTGGGACCCAGTACTTC.

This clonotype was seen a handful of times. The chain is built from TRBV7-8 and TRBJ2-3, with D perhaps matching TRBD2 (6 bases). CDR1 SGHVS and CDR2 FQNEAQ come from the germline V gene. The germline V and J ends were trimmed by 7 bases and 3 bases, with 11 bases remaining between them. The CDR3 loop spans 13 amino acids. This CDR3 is CASTGAGTDTQYF. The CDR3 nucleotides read TGTGCCAGCACTGGGGCGGGGACAGATACGCAGTATTTT.

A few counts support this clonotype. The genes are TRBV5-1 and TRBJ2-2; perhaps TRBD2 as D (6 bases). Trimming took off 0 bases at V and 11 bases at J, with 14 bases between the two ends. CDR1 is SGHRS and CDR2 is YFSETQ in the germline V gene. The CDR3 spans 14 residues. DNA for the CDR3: TGCGCCAGCAGCTTGGCGTTAGCGGCCGTTGAGCTGTTTTTT. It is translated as CASSLALAAVELFF.

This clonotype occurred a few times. As DNA, the CDR3 is TGCGCCAGCAGCCGAACTGGACAGACCTACAATGAGCAGTTCTTC. Translation: CASSRTGQTYNEQFF. J is TRBJ2-1 and V is TRBV4-3; possibly TRBD1 for D (6 bases). V was clipped by 4 bases and J by 2 bases, with 12 bases between them. Germline CDR1 is LGHNA and CDR2 is YSLEER. This CDR3 comprises 15 residues.

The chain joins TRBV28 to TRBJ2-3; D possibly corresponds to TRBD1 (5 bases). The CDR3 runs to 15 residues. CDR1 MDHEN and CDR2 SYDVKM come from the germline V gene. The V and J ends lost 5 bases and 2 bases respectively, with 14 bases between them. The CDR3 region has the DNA TGTGCCAGCAGTCCTTGGGGCACCAACACAGATACGCAGTATTTT. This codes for CASSPWGTNTDTQYF.

The CDR3 DNA reads as TGTGCCAGCACGGGGTTATACGCCGAGCAGTACTTC. Protein product: CASTGLYAEQYF. This sequence joins TRBV2 and TRBJ2-7; D may be TRBD2 (5 bases). The germline V and J ends were trimmed by 7 bases and 6 bases, with 13 bases remaining between them. The CDR3 runs 12 residues. CDR1 SNHLY and CDR2 FYNNEI come from the germline V gene. Combining the CDR3 with reference TRBV2 and TRBJ2-7 gives the whole variable domain EPEVTQTPSHQVTQMGQEVILRCVPISNHLYFYWYRQILGQKVEFLVSFYNNEISEKSEIFDDQFSVERPDGSNFTLKIRSTKLEDSAMYFCASTGLYAEQYFGPGTRLTVT.

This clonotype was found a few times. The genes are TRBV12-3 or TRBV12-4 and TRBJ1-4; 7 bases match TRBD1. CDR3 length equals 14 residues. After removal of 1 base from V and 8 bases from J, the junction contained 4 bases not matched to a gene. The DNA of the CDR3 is TGTGCCAGCAGTTTAGAGGGAGGGGGCGAAAAACTGTTTTTT. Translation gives CASSLEGGGEKLFF.

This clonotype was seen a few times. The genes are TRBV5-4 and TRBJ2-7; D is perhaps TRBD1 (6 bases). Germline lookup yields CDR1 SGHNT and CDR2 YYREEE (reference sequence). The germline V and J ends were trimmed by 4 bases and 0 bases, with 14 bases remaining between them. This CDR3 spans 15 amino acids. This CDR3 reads CASSAPTGDSYEQYF. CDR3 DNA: TGTGCCAGCAGCGCACCGACAGGAGACTCCTACGAGCAGTACTTC.

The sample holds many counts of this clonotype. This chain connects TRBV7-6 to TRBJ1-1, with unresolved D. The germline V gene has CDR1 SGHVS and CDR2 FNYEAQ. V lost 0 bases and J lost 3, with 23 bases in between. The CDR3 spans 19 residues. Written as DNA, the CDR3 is TGTGCCAGCAGCTTAGCGGATGGTCAGGTTGATTTAAGGGACACTGAAGCTTTCTTT. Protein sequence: CASSLADGQVDLRDTEAFF.

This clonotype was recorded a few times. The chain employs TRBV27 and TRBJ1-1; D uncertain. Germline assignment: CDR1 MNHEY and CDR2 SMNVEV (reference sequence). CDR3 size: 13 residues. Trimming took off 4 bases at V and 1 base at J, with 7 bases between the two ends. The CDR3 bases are TGTGCCAGCAGTTGGGCAGGGAACACTGAAGCTTTCTTT. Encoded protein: CASSWAGNTEAFF.

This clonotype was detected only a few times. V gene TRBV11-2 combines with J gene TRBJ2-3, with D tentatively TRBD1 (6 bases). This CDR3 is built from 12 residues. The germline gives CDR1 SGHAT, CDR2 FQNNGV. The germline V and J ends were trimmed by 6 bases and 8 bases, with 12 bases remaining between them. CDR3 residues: CASRSTGLTQYF. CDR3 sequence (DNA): TGTGCCAGCAGGTCGACAGGACTTACGCAGTATTTT.

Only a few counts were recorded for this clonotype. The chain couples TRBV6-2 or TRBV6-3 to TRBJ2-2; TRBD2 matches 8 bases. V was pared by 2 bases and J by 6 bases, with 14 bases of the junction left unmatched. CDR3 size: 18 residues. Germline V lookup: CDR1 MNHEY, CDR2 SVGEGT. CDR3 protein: CASSYQIGLAEPAGELFF. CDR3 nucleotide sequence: TGTGCCAGCAGTTACCAAATCGGACTAGCTGAACCGGCCGGGGAGCTGTTTTTT.

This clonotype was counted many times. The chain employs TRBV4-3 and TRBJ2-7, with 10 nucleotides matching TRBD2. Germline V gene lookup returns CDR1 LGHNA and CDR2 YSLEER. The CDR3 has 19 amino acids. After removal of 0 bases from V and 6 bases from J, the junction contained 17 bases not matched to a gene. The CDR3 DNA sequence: TGCGCCAGCAGCCAAGAGACGTTGGCTAGCGGGGGTATGATCATCGAGCAGTACTTC. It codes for CASSQETLASGGMIIEQYF.

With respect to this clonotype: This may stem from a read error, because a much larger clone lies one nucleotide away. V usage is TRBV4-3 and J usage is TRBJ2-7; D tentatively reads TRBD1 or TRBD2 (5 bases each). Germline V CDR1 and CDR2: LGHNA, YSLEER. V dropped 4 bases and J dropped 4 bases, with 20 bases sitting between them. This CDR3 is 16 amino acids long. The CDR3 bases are TGCGCCAGCAGCCGAGATCTCGGGGCGTTTTGGTACGAGCAGTACTTC. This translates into CASSRDLGAFWYEQYF.

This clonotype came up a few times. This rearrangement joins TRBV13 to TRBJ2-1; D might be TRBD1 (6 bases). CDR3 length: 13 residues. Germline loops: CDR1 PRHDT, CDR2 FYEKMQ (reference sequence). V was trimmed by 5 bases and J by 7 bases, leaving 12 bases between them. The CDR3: CASSPGGQNEQFF. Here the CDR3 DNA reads TGTGCCAGCAGCCCCGGAGGACAGAATGAGCAGTTCTTC.

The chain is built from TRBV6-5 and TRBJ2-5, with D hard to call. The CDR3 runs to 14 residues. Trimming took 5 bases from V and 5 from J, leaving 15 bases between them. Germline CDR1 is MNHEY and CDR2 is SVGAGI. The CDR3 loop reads CASSNYLYGETQYF. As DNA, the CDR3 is TGTGCCAGCAGTAACTATCTATACGGGGAGACCCAGTACTTC.

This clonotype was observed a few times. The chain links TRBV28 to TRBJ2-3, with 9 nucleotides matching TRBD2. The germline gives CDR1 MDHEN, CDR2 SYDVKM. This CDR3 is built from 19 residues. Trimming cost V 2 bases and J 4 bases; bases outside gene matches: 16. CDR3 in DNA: TGTGCCAGCAGTTTACCCGTCGGGCGGGGGGGCCGAGAACCAGATACGCAGTATTTT. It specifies CASSLPVGRGGREPDTQYF.

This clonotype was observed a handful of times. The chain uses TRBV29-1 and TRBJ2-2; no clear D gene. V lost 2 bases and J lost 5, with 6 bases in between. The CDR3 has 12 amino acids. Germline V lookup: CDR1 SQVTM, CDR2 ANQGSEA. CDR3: CSVEWRTGELFF. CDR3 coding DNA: TGCAGCGTTGAATGGCGTACCGGGGAGCTGTTTTTT.

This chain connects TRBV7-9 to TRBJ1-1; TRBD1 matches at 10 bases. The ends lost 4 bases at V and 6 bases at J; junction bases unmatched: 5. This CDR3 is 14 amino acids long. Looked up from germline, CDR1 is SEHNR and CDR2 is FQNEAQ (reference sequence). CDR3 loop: CASSSRQGAAEAFF. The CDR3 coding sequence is TGTGCCAGCAGCTCTCGACAGGGGGCTGCTGAAGCTTTCTTT.

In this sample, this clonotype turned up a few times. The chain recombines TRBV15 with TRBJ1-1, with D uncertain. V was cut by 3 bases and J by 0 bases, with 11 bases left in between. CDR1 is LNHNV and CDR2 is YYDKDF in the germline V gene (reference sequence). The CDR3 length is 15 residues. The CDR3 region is CATSRERVLNTEAFF. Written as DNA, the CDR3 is TGTGCCACCAGCAGGGAAAGGGTGTTGAACACTGAAGCTTTCTTT.

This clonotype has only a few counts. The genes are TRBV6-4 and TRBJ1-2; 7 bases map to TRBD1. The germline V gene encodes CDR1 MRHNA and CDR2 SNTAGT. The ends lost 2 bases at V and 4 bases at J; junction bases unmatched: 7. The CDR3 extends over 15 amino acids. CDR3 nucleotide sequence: TGTGCCAGCAGTGACCCTACACAGGGGAGCTATGGCTACACCTTC. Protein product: CASSDPTQGSYGYTF.

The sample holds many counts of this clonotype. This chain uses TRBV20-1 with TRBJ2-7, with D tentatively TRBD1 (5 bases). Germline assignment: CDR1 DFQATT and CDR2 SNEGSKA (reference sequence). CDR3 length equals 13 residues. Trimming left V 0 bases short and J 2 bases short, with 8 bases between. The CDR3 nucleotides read TGCAGTGCTAGAGATCGCAGGGCCTACGAGCAGTACTTC. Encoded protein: CSARDRRAYEQYF.